This T cell receptor beta chain was recorded in a study of blood T cell repertoires in COVID-19. Sequenced by immunoSEQ multiplex PCR; TCRdb stores in-frame clones only, minus some. The sample records a few hundred thousand clones, around 89% being singletons. Germline CDR1 and CDR2: SGHTA and FQGTGA. This CDR3 comprises 13 residues. The ends lost 5 bases at V and 5 bases at J; junction bases unmatched: 3. The chain links TRBV7-3 to TRBJ2-5; 9 nucleotides align to TRBD1. The material sequenced was peripheral blood. The TCR comes from a man aged 25-45 years with acute or convalescent COVID-19. CDR3 amino acids: CASSPGTGETQYF. CDR3 nucleotide sequence: TGTGCCAGCAGCCCCGGGACAGGGGAGACCCAGTACTTC.